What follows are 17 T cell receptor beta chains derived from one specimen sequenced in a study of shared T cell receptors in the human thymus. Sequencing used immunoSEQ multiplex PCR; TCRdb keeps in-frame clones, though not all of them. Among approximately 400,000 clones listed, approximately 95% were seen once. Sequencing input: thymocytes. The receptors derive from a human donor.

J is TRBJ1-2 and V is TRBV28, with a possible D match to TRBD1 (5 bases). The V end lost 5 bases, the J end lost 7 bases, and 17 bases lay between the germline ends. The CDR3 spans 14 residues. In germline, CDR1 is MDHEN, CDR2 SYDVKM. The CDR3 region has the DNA TGTGCCAGCAGTAGGCCTCAGGGATCCTCTGGCTACACCTTC. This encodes CASSRPQGSSGYTF.

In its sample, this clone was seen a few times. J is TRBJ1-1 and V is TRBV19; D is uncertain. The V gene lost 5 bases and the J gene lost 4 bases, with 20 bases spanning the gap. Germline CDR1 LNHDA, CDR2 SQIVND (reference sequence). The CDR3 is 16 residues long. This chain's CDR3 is CASSGPLTRQTTEAFF. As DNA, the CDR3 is TGTGCCAGTAGTGGACCGCTGACCCGGCAAACCACTGAAGCTTTCTTT. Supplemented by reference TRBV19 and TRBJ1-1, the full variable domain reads DGGITQSPKYLFRKEGQNVTLSCEQNLNHDAMYWYRQDPGQGLRLIYYSQIVNDFQKGDIAEGYSVSREKKESFPLTVTSAQKNPTAFYLCASSGPLTRQTTEAFFGQGTRLTVV.

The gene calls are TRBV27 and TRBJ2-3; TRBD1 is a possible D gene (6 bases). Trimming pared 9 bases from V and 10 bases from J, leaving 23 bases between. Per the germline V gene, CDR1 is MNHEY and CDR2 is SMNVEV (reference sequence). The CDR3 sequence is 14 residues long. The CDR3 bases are TGTGCCAGTGAGTTCAGGGGCCCCCCAGGAGCGCAGTATTTT. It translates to CASEFRGPPGAQYF.

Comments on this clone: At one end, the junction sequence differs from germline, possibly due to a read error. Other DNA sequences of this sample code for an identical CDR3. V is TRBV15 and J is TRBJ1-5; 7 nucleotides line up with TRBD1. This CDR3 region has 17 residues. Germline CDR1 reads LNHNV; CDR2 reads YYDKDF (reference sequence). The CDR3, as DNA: TGTGCCACCAGCAGAGCTTACAGGGGTGATCGCAATCAGCCCCAGCACTTT. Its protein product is CATSRAYRGDRNQPQHF. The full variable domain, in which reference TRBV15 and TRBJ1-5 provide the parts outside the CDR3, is DAMVIQNPRYQVTQFGKPVTLSCSQTLNHNVMYWYQQKSSQAPKLLFHYYDKDFNNEADTPDNFQSRRPNTSFCFLDIRSPGLGDTAMYLCATSRAYRGDRNQPQHFGDGTRLSIL.

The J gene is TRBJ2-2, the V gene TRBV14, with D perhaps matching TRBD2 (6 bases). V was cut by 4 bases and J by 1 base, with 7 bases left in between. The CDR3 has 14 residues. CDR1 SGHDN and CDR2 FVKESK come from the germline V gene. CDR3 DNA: TGTGCCAGCAGCCTTAGCGGGAACACCGGGGAGCTGTTTTTT. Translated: CASSLSGNTGELFF.

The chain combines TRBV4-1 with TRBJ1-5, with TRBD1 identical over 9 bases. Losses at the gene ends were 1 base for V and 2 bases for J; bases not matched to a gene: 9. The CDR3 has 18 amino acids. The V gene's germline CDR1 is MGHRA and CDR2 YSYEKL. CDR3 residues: CASSQVPRDRVRNQPQHF. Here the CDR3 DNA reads TGCGCCAGCAGCCAAGTACCCCGGGACAGGGTGCGCAATCAGCCCCAGCATTTT.

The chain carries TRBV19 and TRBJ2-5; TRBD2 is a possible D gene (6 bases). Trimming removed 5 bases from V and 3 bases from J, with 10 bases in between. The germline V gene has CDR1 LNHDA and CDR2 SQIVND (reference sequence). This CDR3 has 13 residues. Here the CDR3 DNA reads TGTGCCAGTAGTGTCGGACTAAAAGAGACCCAGTACTTC. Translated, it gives CASSVGLKETQYF.

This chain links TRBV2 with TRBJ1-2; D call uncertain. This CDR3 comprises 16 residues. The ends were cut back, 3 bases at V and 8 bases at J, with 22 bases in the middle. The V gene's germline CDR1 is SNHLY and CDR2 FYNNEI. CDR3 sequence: CASSECGGQAKGGYTF. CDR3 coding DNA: TGTGCCAGCAGTGAGTGTGGTGGGCAGGCAAAAGGGGGCTACACCTTC.

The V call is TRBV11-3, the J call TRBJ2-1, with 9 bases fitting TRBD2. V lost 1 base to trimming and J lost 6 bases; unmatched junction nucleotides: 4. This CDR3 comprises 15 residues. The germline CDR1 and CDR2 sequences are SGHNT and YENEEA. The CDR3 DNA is TGTGCCAGCAGCTTAGCGGCGGGAGGGGTCAATGAGCAGTTCTTC. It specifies CASSLAAGGVNEQFF. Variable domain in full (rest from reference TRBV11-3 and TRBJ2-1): EAGVVQSPRYKIIEKKQPVAFWCNPISGHNTLYWYLQNLGQGPELLIRYENEEAVDDSQLPKDRFSAERLKGVDSTLKIQPAELGDSAVYLCASSLAAGGVNEQFFGPGTRLTVL.

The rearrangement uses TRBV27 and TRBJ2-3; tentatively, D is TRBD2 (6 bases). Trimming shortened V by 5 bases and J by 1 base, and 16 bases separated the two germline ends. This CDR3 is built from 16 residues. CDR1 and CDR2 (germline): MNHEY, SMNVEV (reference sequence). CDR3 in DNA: TGTGCCAGCAGTCGGGGACTCGCCCATCGCACAGATACGCAGTATTTT. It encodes CASSRGLAHRTDTQYF.

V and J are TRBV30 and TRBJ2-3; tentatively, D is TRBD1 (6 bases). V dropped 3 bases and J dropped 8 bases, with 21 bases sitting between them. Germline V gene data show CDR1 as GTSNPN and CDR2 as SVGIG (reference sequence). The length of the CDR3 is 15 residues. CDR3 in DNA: TGTGCCTGGAGGGAGGACAGCCCCCCGGTCAGTACGCAGTATTTT. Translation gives CAWREDSPPVSTQYF. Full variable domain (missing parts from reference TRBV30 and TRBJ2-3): SQTIHQWPATLVQPVGSPLSLECTVEGTSNPNLYWYRQAAGRGLQLLFYSVGIGQISSEVPQNLSASRPQDRQFILSSKKLLLSDSGFYLCAWREDSPPVSTQYFGPGTRLTVL.

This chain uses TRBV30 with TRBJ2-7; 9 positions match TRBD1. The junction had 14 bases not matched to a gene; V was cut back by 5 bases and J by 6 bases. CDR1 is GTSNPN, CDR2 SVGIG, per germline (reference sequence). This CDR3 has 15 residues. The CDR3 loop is CAWYAPRDRESEQYF. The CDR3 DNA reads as TGTGCCTGGTACGCCCCCCGGGACAGGGAGAGCGAGCAGTACTTC.

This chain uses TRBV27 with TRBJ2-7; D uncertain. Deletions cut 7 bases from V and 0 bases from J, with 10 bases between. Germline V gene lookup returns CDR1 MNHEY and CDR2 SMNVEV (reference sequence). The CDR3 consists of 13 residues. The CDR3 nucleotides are TGTGCCAGCACAGAACCCCGCTCCTACGAGCAGTACTTC. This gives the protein CASTEPRSYEQYF.

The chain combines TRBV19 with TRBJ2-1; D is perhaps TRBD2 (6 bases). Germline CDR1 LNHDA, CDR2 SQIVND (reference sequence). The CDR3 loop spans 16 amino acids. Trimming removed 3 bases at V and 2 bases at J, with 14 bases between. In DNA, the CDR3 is TGTGCCAGTAGTATTTTGGAGGGACCCACCTACAATGAGCAGTTCTTC. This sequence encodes CASSILEGPTYNEQFF. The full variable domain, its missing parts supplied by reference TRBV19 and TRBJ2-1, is DGGITQSPKYLFRKEGQNVTLSCEQNLNHDAMYWYRQDPGQGLRLIYYSQIVNDFQKGDIAEGYSVSREKKESFPLTVTSAQKNPTAFYLCASSILEGPTYNEQFFGPGTRLTVL.

The CDR3 region is CASSTPGAHRSQYF. CDR3 DNA: TGTGCCAGCAGCACCCCGGGGGCCCATCGTTCCCAGTATTTT. This chain uses TRBV5-4 with TRBJ2-3; D could derive from TRBD1 or TRBD2 (6 bases each). The CDR3 spans 14 residues. Per the germline V gene, CDR1 is SGHNT and CDR2 is YYREEE (reference sequence). Trimming removed 4 bases from V and 12 bases from J, with 21 bases in between.

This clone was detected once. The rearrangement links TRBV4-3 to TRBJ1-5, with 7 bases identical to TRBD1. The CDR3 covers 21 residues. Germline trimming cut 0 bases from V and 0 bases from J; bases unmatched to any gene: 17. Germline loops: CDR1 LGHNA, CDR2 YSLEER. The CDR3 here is CASSQERGQDRPPYSNQPQHF. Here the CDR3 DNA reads TGCGCCAGCAGCCAAGAACGTGGACAGGACAGACCTCCTTATAGCAATCAGCCCCAGCATTTT.

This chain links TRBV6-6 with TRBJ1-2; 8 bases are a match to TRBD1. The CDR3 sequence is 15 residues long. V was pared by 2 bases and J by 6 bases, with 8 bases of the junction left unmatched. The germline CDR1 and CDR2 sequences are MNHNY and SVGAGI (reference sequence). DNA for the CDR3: TGTGCCAGCAGTTACCCCGACAGGGGTACAGATGGCTACACCTTC. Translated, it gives CASSYPDRGTDGYTF.